Listed below are T cell receptor beta chains from one sample, sequenced in a study of regulatory T cells in long-lasting Graves disease. TCRdb ran MiXCR on the multiplex PCR reads and lists one entry per CDR3 protein. The sample has about 470,000 distinct CDR3 sequences; 14% to 15% are singletons. These data were likewise used in another study, on T cells in Graves' hyperthyroidism and ophthalmopathy.

The sequences come from peripheral blood mononuclear cells (PBMCs), collected at new diagnosis, from a patient treated with antithyroid drugs. The receptor source for this set is a woman aged 25 to 45 with Graves disease. Both conserved end residues are part of each CDR3.

V gene,CDR3 protein
TRBV6-5,CASSFHPGGASGAQETQYF
TRBV27,CASKTPFRKTTNQPQHF
TRBV7-9,CASSLATSLNTGELFF
TRBV2,CASSPLAANTGELFF
TRBV14,CASSQDIWGGDGYTF
TRBV6-5,CASSYSGQPGTKAFF
TRBV30,CAWSVAGVTDTQYF
TRBV7-3,CASSFTGLAGYNEQFF
TRBV28,CASSLYEGVTEAFF
TRBV3-1,CASSHHNPGSDWQETQYF
TRBV11-2,CASSPEGVAEGLGTQYF
TRBV5-1,CASSLEGRLEQYF
TRBV11-3,CASSQTILAGGPYEQYF
TRBV30,CAWSGGLAGSGELFF
TRBV6-2/TRBV6-3,CAVGQGLNQPQHF
TRBV27,CASSLQGPRGFSSPLHF
TRBV28,CASSLPHITEAFF
TRBV20-1,CSAHRSSGSVSSYNEQFF
TRBV3-1,CASSQEGLGPQHF
TRBV29-1,CSPPLIGETQYF
TRBV14,CASSQAGAWETQYF
TRBV12-5,CASGLDYYNEQFF